These 18 T cell receptor beta chains came from one sample sequenced in a study of T-cell reconstitution after alpha-beta-depleted transplantation in children. Unique molecular identifiers tagged the TCRbeta library. In TCRdb, the PCR reads were re-called with MiXCR into one record per CDR3 protein. Here the sample spans about 410,000 distinct CDR3 sequences, around 21% being singletons. Sequenced material: PBMCs from the stem cell graft donor, taken from the stem cell graft. The receptors were sampled from a human donor who donated a stem cell graft to a child with acute myeloid leukemia.

This chain joins TRBV2 and TRBJ2-7, with 7 nucleotides matching TRBD2. Germline V gene lookup returns CDR1 SNHLY and CDR2 FYNNEI. The CDR3 is 15 amino acids. V lost 1 base to trimming and J lost 7 bases; unmatched junction nucleotides: 10. This CDR3 is CASSEGWALAREQYF. The DNA of the CDR3 is TGTGCCAGCAGTGAAGGGTGGGCACTAGCGAGGGAGCAGTACTTC.

In its sample, this clonotype was seen many times. This sequence joins TRBV29-1 and TRBJ2-7; 7 bases are shared with TRBD2. The V and J ends lost 3 bases and 5 bases, in that order; junction bases with no gene match: 13. Per germline, CDR1 SQVTM and CDR2 ANQGSEA. The CDR3 is 15 residues long. In DNA, the CDR3 is TGCAGCGTTGAGGGGCTTAGCGCGGGAGCTGACGAGCAGTACTTC. Translated: CSVEGLSAGADEQYF.

The rearrangement joins TRBV19 to TRBJ2-7; TRBD2 aligns across 7 bases. J gave up 6 bases and V 4 bases, and 6 bases lay outside the gene matches. CDR1 LNHDA and CDR2 SQIVND come from the germline V gene (reference sequence). This CDR3 spans 13 amino acids. The CDR3 coding sequence is TGTGCCAGTAGTAGCGGGAGAGCAGGCGAGCAGTACTTC. Amino acids: CASSSGRAGEQYF.

This clonotype showed up just a few times. This chain links TRBV12-3 or TRBV12-4 with TRBJ2-3, with TRBD2 matching over 10 bases. CDR3 length: 16 residues. Trimming cost V 3 bases and J 1 base; bases outside gene matches: 4. In DNA, the CDR3 is TGTGCCAGCAGTTTCCCAGGGACTAGCGGCACAGATACGCAGTATTTT. Protein: CASSFPGTSGTDTQYF.

This clonotype was observed at least ten times. This chain links TRBV4-1 with TRBJ1-1; TRBD1 might be the D (6 bases). Germline V gene data show CDR1 as MGHRA and CDR2 as YSYEKL. With 0 bases removed from V and 5 bases from J, the gap between germline ends came to 16 bases. The CDR3 extends over 16 amino acids. In DNA form, the CDR3 reads TGCGCCAGCAGCCAAGATGAGGGACAAGGAGGGACTGAAGCTTTCTTT. Translation gives CASSQDEGQGGTEAFF.

This chain joins TRBV28 and TRBJ2-7; D is ambiguous. CDR3 length: 16 amino acids. V was clipped by 4 bases and J by 3 bases, with 19 bases between them. Germline V gene data show CDR1 as MDHEN and CDR2 as SYDVKM. CDR3 protein: CASSSGLRQLSYEQYF. CDR3 nucleotide sequence: TGTGCCAGCAGTTCCGGCCTCCGGCAGTTAAGCTACGAGCAGTACTTC.

The chain couples TRBV10-3 to TRBJ2-7; 11 nucleotides align to TRBD1. Germline CDR1 and CDR2: ENHRY and SYGVKD. The CDR3 has 16 amino acids. V lost 5 bases and J lost 3; bases outside the gene matches: 9. CDR3 amino acids: CAISPLTGQGGYEQYF. The CDR3, as DNA: TGTGCCATCAGTCCCTTAACGGGACAGGGGGGCTACGAGCAGTACTTC.

This clonotype was seen more than once but under ten times. The V and J genes are TRBV5-1 and TRBJ2-2; the D gene is possibly TRBD2 (5 bases). V lost 5 bases and J lost 6, with 14 bases in between. CDR3 length: 14 residues. Germline assignment: CDR1 SGHRS and CDR2 YFSETQ. In nucleotides, the CDR3 is TGCGCCAGCAGTAGCGTTAATGGCGCCGGGGAGCTGTTTTTT. The encoded protein is CASSSVNGAGELFF.

The chain is built from TRBV19 and TRBJ1-1, with D unresolved. The germline V gene has CDR1 LNHDA and CDR2 SQIVND (reference sequence). This CDR3 spans 13 amino acids. Trimming stripped 7 bases from V and 1 base from J, with 10 bases between. The CDR3 nucleotides are TGTGCCAGTACAATAGACACGAACACTGAAGCTTTCTTT. Translation: CASTIDTNTEAFF. Full variable domain (rest looked up from reference TRBV19 and TRBJ1-1): DGGITQSPKYLFRKEGQNVTLSCEQNLNHDAMYWYRQDPGQGLRLIYYSQIVNDFQKGDIAEGYSVSREKKESFPLTVTSAQKNPTAFYLCASTIDTNTEAFFGQGTRLTVV.

In its sample, this clonotype was seen a few times. The chain carries TRBV7-3 and TRBJ2-1; no reliable D call. The V gene lost 1 base and the J gene lost 5 bases, with 15 bases spanning the gap. The CDR3 contains 16 residues. CDR1 is SGHTA, CDR2 FQGTGA, per germline. In DNA, the CDR3 is TGTGCCAGCAGCTTAAATAACGGCCTCGTGGACAATGAGCAGTTCTTC. Its protein is CASSLNNGLVDNEQFF.

The chain employs TRBV12-3 or TRBV12-4 and TRBJ2-3, with 12 bases aligning to TRBD2. Trimming cost V 8 bases and J 2 bases; bases outside gene matches: 14. There are 18 residues in the CDR3. The CDR3 sequence: CASGLAGGPRPTTDTQYF. The DNA for the CDR3 is TGTGCCAGCGGTCTAGCGGGAGGGCCCCGACCAACCACAGATACGCAGTATTTT.

This sequence joins TRBV7-9 and TRBJ2-1; tentatively, D is TRBD2 (5 bases). Germline values: CDR1 SEHNR, CDR2 FQNEAQ (reference sequence). Trimming stripped 5 bases from V and 10 bases from J, with 12 bases between. CDR3 length: 12 residues. The CDR3 loop reads CASSLLVMEQFF. The CDR3 nucleotides read TGTGCCAGCAGCCTACTAGTCATGGAGCAGTTCTTC.

This clonotype was seen repeatedly, ten times or more. The gene calls are TRBV20-1 and TRBJ2-1, with D unclear. The CDR3 is 14 residues long. Germline V lookup: CDR1 DFQATT, CDR2 SNEGSKA (reference sequence). V was shortened by 1 base and J by 0 bases, with 7 bases between the two germline ends. In DNA, the CDR3 is TGCAGTGCTAGAGGCCCTAGCTCCTACAATGAGCAGTTCTTC. As protein: CSARGPSSYNEQFF.

This sequence joins TRBV7-2 and TRBJ1-5; D might be TRBD1 (5 bases). Per germline, CDR1 SGHTA and CDR2 FQGNSA. CDR3 length equals 17 residues. The V and J ends lost 1 base and 5 bases respectively, with 18 bases between them. This CDR3 reads CASSLGWGSLTDQPQHF. CDR3 coding DNA: TGTGCCAGCAGCTTAGGGTGGGGGTCCCTGACCGATCAGCCCCAGCATTTT.

This clonotype was counted only a few times. V is TRBV20-1 and J is TRBJ2-1, with TRBD1 matching 11 bases. V lost 3 bases and J lost 7; bases outside the gene matches: 11. The CDR3 loop spans 16 amino acids. In germline, CDR1 is DFQATT, CDR2 SNEGSKA (reference sequence). The CDR3 nucleotides are TGCAGTGCTAGTTATCTGGACAGGGGGCCCCTAAATGAGCAGTTCTTC. Translation gives CSASYLDRGPLNEQFF.

This clonotype was picked up a small number of times. The genes are TRBV24-1 and TRBJ1-5; D remains ambiguous. The germline V and J ends were trimmed by 1 base and 3 bases, with 6 bases remaining between them. This CDR3 region has 14 residues. CDR1 and CDR2 (germline): KGHDR, SFDVKD. Here the CDR3 reads CATSDFEDNQPQHF. DNA of the CDR3: TGTGCCACCAGTGATTTCGAGGACAATCAGCCCCAGCATTTT.

The V and J genes are TRBV6-2 or TRBV6-3 and TRBJ2-5, with 7 bases lining up with TRBD2. Germline values: CDR1 MNHEY, CDR2 SVGEGT. Trimming at V came to 7 bases and at J to 1 base, leaving 24 bases not matched to a gene. The CDR3 length is 20 residues. CDR3 nucleotide sequence: TGTGCCAGCACCCGACCTTTGACTAGCATTGCCCCCAGTTCCCAAGAGACCCAGTACTTC. This gives the protein CASTRPLTSIAPSSQETQYF.

This clonotype occurred a few times. This sequence joins TRBV28 and TRBJ1-1; weak D call: TRBD1 (6 bases). Germline CDR1 MDHEN, CDR2 SYDVKM. V gave up 3 bases and J gave up 5 bases, with 28 bases separating them. This CDR3 region has 19 residues. The CDR3 sequence is CASSFPTDSRGGTGTEAFF. As DNA, the CDR3 is TGTGCCAGCAGTTTTCCGACTGATTCCCGAGGGGGAACGGGGACTGAAGCTTTCTTT.